This is a list of T cell receptor beta chains from one sample in a study of T cells after yellow fever vaccination. A single record per CDR3 protein comes from TCRdb applying MiXCR to the 5' RACE reads. The sample has some 340,000 distinct CDR3 sequences, around 10% seen once. The sequencing used CD4+ T cells sorted from PBMCs, collected 45 days after the yellow fever booster vaccination. These receptors were collected from a man aged 18 to 30 who received the YFV17D yellow fever vaccine. Both conserved end residues are part of each CDR3. The D gene is left open where the match is weak. Part of the rows lack a size; the others show once, few, many or a class for expanded clones.

size	D	V	J	CDR3
-	-	TRBV5-1	TRBJ2-1	CASSGAGSYNEQFF
-	TRBD2	TRBV4-1	TRBJ2-1	CASSQDWLAGSYYNEQFF
few	-	TRBV5-6	TRBJ2-7	CASSLGSHREQYF
-	TRBD1	TRBV25-1	TRBJ2-4	CASSESRQGANIQYF
-	-	TRBV12-3/TRBV12-4	TRBJ2-5	CASSPGQSPETQYF
few	-	TRBV7-9	TRBJ1-5	CASSLYTNQPQHF
-	TRBD1	TRBV6-5	TRBJ2-7	CASSYRDRVHEQYF
once	-	TRBV6-5	TRBJ2-7	CASSYSQGYEQYF
few	TRBD2	TRBV20-1	TRBJ2-5	CSAWAQRGRETQYF
-	-	TRBV5-1	TRBJ1-2	CASSPEPGGPGYTF
-	-	TRBV4-3	TRBJ1-1	CASSQIQGLNTEAFF
medium-sized	-	TRBV5-1	TRBJ2-1	CASSLTGNNEQFF
few	-	TRBV24-1	TRBJ1-1	CATSGRGHTEAFF
-	-	TRBV28	TRBJ2-5	CASSSGDKTQYF
-	-	TRBV7-9	TRBJ1-1	CASSLEHREPFF
many	TRBD2	TRBV4-1	TRBJ2-1	CASSQPLAANRFF
-	TRBD2	TRBV28	TRBJ2-5	CASSRIAGGQETQYF
once	-	TRBV10-3	TRBJ1-1	CAISPGGTGEGSEAFF
-	-	TRBV6-6	TRBJ1-5	CASRGGQPNQPQHF
few	TRBD2	TRBV30	TRBJ2-5	CACTSGGGKTQYF
many	TRBD1	TRBV12-5	TRBJ1-4	CASGPDRGEEKLFF
-	-	TRBV6-2/TRBV6-3	TRBJ1-2	CASRIGYQVGGYTF
-	-	TRBV12-3/TRBV12-4	TRBJ2-7	CASSWGKYEQYF
-	-	TRBV9	TRBJ1-2	CASSVEGDTNYGYTF
-	-	TRBV5-1	TRBJ1-3	CASSLGRTGNTIYF
-	-	TRBV4-1	TRBJ1-4	CASSQGFSRNEKLFF
many	-	TRBV30	TRBJ2-4	CAWTPGSYLAKNIQYF
few	TRBD2	TRBV20-1	TRBJ2-1	CSAASGGAVDEQFF
few	-	TRBV5-1	TRBJ2-2	CATSNGTSFAGELFF
-	TRBD1	TRBV4-3	TRBJ1-4	CASSQGDSDNEKLFF
-	-	TRBV12-3/TRBV12-4	TRBJ2-3	CASSLPPPRGTQYF
few	TRBD2	TRBV20-1	TRBJ2-3	CSAILAGGERGTQYF
few	-	TRBV10-3	TRBJ2-5	CAISVQAQETQYF
few	-	TRBV25-1	TRBJ2-1	CASSKDGGRHNEQFF
few	-	TRBV20-1	TRBJ2-1	CSATPTGYNEQFF
-	TRBD2	TRBV7-2	TRBJ2-5	CASSFQLAGGETQYF
few	TRBD1	TRBV27	TRBJ2-4	CASRGTAQNIQYF
few	-	TRBV7-3	TRBJ2-1	CASSLDTEQFF
few	-	TRBV7-9	TRBJ1-2	CASSLAGDGYGYTF
few	-	TRBV18	TRBJ2-4	CASSPEVGNIQYF
-	-	TRBV4-3	TRBJ1-2	CASSQVFAESNYGYTF
-	-	TRBV7-9	TRBJ2-7	CASSLVGQYEQYF
-	-	TRBV11-2	TRBJ2-5	CASSLRPLETQYF
-	TRBD1	TRBV12-3/TRBV12-4	TRBJ1-1	CASRRDRHTEAFF
-	TRBD1	TRBV7-2	TRBJ1-6	CASSTDRGGSPLHF
few	-	TRBV7-8	TRBJ2-3	CASRNRFADTQYF
many	-	TRBV28	TRBJ2-5	CASSSMGTQYF
few	-	TRBV7-2	TRBJ1-5	CASSLALNQPQHF
-	-	TRBV6-5	TRBJ2-5	CASSRGNFQETQYF
-	-	TRBV19	TRBJ1-5	CASSQIARQPQHF
-	-	TRBV20-1	TRBJ1-2	CSGSRGINYGYTF
-	-	TRBV4-2	TRBJ2-1	CASSQEDTSYNEQFF